Listed here is a single T cell receptor beta chain. Through a sample-barcoded 5' primer and a J-beta primer mix, a second PCR was run for 7 to 11 cycles. TCRdb independently ran MiXCR on the 5' RACE reads; one entry per CDR3 protein. This table has hundreds of thousands of distinct CDR3 sequences, under 45% appearing once. This specimen belongs to a study of blood T cells in healthy people across ages. The CDR3 runs to 17 residues. The germline V gene encodes CDR1 SGHTA and CDR2 FQGNSA. Unmatched junction bases numbered 9, after V lost 1 base and J lost 2 bases. Sequences were obtained from blood. The chain joins TRBV7-2 to TRBJ2-5, with 8 bases that match TRBD2. The TCR originated in a man aged 55-75 years in good health. As DNA, the CDR3 is TGTGCCAGCAGCTTAGGTGCGCGGGGGGCAAATCAAGAGACCCAGTACTTC. Amino acids: CASSLGARGANQETQYF. The full variable domain, rest sourced from reference TRBV7-2 and TRBJ2-5, is GAGVSQSPSNKVTEKGKDVELRCDPISGHTALYWYRQSLGQGLEFLIYFQGNSAPDKSGLPSDRFSAERTGGSVSTLTIQRTQQEDSAVYLCASSLGARGANQETQYFGPGTRLLVL.